A single sample is the source of the 26 T cell receptor beta chains below, sequenced in a study of cytomegalovirus exposure and HLA in healthy donors. 60 Vbeta and 13 Jbeta primers were used in PCR. The data were produced by immunoSEQ multiplex PCR, yet TCRdb's version contains in-frame clones alone and is incomplete. The data show approximately 90,000 clones, with under 80% seen just once and roughly 1.3% held by the top ten. The sequenced material came from PBMCs. The origin of the receptors is a male donor in good health and CMV-seronegative.

This chain joins TRBV29-1 and TRBJ2-7; TRBD2 is a possible D gene (5 bases). The CDR3 has 12 residues. V lost 7 bases and J 1 base, leaving 11 bases between the germline ends. Germline V CDR1 and CDR2: SQVTM, ANQGSEA. DNA for the CDR3: TGCAGCGCTAACCGGGGATCCTACGAGCAGTACTTC. Protein: CSANRGSYEQYF.

The genes are TRBV2 and TRBJ1-2, with D unresolved. The length of the CDR3 is 15 residues. Trimming took off 7 bases at V and 2 bases at J, with 17 bases between the two ends. Germline V gene lookup returns CDR1 SNHLY and CDR2 FYNNEI. The CDR3 bases are TGTGCCAGCACTGCAGTCGTCCCCTTGAACTATGGCTACACCTTC. This translates into CASTAVVPLNYGYTF. Variable domain in full (rest from reference TRBV2 and TRBJ1-2): EPEVTQTPSHQVTQMGQEVILRCVPISNHLYFYWYRQILGQKVEFLVSFYNNEISEKSEIFDDQFSVERPDGSNFTLKIRSTKLEDSAMYFCASTAVVPLNYGYTFGSGTRLTVV.

The V and J genes are TRBV9 and TRBJ2-1; 9 positions agree with TRBD2. V dropped 3 bases and J dropped 1; count of bases not matched to a gene: 5. The V gene's germline CDR1 is SGDLS and CDR2 YYNGEE. CDR3 size: 16 residues. The DNA of the CDR3 is TGTGCCAGCAGCGCGTCAGCGGGGGGTTCCTACAATGAGCAGTTCTTC. Translation gives CASSASAGGSYNEQFF.

The chain couples TRBV7-9 to TRBJ1-2, with TRBD1 matching 7 bases. Per germline, CDR1 SEHNR and CDR2 FQNEAQ (reference sequence). This CDR3 comprises 13 residues. V lost 4 bases, J lost 5 bases, and 4 bases stayed unmatched. The CDR3 spells CASSSSGGYGYTF. The CDR3 nucleotides read TGTGCCAGCAGCTCTTCAGGGGGGTATGGCTACACCTTC.

The V gene is TRBV28, the J gene TRBJ1-4; 7 bases are a match to TRBD1. The CDR3 covers 14 residues. Germline CDR1 and CDR2: MDHEN and SYDVKM. V shed 4 bases, J shed 3 bases, and the junction held 2 bases outside the gene matches. The CDR3 nucleotides read TGTGCCAGCAGTTGGACAGGAGCTAATGAAAAACTGTTTTTT. Translating gives CASSWTGANEKLFF.

This clone turned up a few times. The chain links TRBV14 to TRBJ2-7, with no clear D. The germline CDR1 and CDR2 sequences are SGHDN and FVKESK. With 0 bases removed from V and 3 bases from J, the gap between germline ends came to 6 bases. The CDR3 runs 13 residues. CDR3 in DNA: TGTGCCAGCAGCCAAGATTCCTACTACGAGCAGTACTTC. This sequence encodes CASSQDSYYEQYF.

The chain combines TRBV6-6 with TRBJ1-2; tentative D call: TRBD1 (6 bases). Trimming left V 5 bases short and J 4 bases short, with 14 bases between. In germline, CDR1 is MNHNY, CDR2 SVGAGI (reference sequence). The CDR3 runs to 14 residues. CDR3 in amino acids: CASSLRRDTYGYTF. Here the CDR3 DNA reads TGTGCCAGCAGTCTCCGTCGGGACACCTATGGCTACACCTTC.

V gene TRBV9 combines with J gene TRBJ2-1, with a weak D call TRBD2 (6 bases). V was shortened by 0 bases and J by 4 bases, with 11 bases between the two germline ends. This CDR3 is built from 15 residues. Per germline, CDR1 SGDLS and CDR2 YYNGEE. This CDR3 is CASSVVADPYNEQFF. The CDR3 coding sequence is TGTGCCAGCAGCGTAGTAGCGGATCCTTACAATGAGCAGTTCTTC.

The V and J genes are TRBV4-1 and TRBJ2-7, with D perhaps matching TRBD1 (8 bases). Germline V gene lookup returns CDR1 MGHRA and CDR2 YSYEKL. V lost 1 base, J lost 2 bases, and 15 bases lay in between. CDR3 size: 16 residues. In DNA, the CDR3 is TGCGCCAGCAGCCAAGGACCCACAGGGGGGGCCTACGAGCAGTACTTC. Translation gives CASSQGPTGGAYEQYF.

The genes are TRBV28 and TRBJ1-5, with D possibly matching TRBD1 (6 bases). The germline V gene has CDR1 MDHEN and CDR2 SYDVKM. Between the trimmed V and J ends, which lost 2 bases and 5 bases, there was a span of 13 bases. The CDR3 contains 15 residues. The CDR3 DNA is TGTGCCAGCAGTTTACGAGCAGGGGCTTATCAGCCCCAGCATTTT. This translates into CASSLRAGAYQPQHF.

The rearrangement links TRBV7-2 to TRBJ2-7, with 7 bases aligning to TRBD2. CDR1 and CDR2 (germline): SGHTA, FQGNSA. The trim removed 3 bases at V and 5 bases at J, leaving 7 bases unmatched. The CDR3 runs 14 residues. CDR3 sequence: CASSLGGIGNEQYF. Here the CDR3 DNA reads TGTGCCAGCAGCTTGGGGGGGATCGGGAACGAGCAGTACTTC.

The chain recombines TRBV10-1 with TRBJ1-3, with 8 bases aligning to TRBD1. There are 13 residues in the CDR3. CDR1 is WNHNN and CDR2 is SYGVQD in the germline V gene (reference sequence). V trimming: 7 bases; J trimming: 3 bases; junction bases outside the gene matches: 2. This chain's CDR3 is CASTGGVGNTIYF. The CDR3 coding sequence is TGCGCCAGCACAGGGGGCGTTGGAAACACCATATATTTT.

This chain links TRBV19 with TRBJ1-2, with 10 positions matching TRBD1. J lost 7 bases, V lost 3 bases, and 5 bases had no gene match. The CDR3 totals 14 residues. Germline-derived CDR1 and CDR2 are LNHDA and SQIVND (reference sequence). CDR3 in amino acids: CASSIETGGLGYTF. The CDR3 region has the DNA TGTGCCAGTAGTATCGAGACAGGGGGCCTTGGCTACACCTTC.

The rearrangement joins TRBV11-3 to TRBJ2-3, with TRBD2 matching 12 bases. Trimming cost V 3 bases and J 5 bases; bases outside gene matches: 6. Germline-derived CDR1 and CDR2 are SGHNT and YENEEA. The CDR3 has 16 residues. CDR3 sequence reads: CASSFSSGGALDTQYF. In DNA, the CDR3 is TGTGCCAGCAGCTTTTCTAGCGGGGGGGCCTTAGATACGCAGTATTTT.

This clone was found once. V usage is TRBV27 and J usage is TRBJ1-3; 7 nucleotides line up with TRBD1. CDR1 is MNHEY and CDR2 is SMNVEV in the germline V gene (reference sequence). This CDR3 has 14 residues. Germline trimming cut 5 bases from V and 2 bases from J; bases unmatched to any gene: 3. The CDR3 spells CASSPGGPGNTIYF. The CDR3 region has the DNA TGTGCCAGCAGTCCAGGGGGACCTGGAAACACCATATATTTT.

This clone appeared a single time. The chain employs TRBV18 and TRBJ2-1; TRBD1 matches at 9 bases. CDR1 KGHSH and CDR2 LQKENI come from the germline V gene. V lost 3 bases to trimming and J lost 2 bases; unmatched junction nucleotides: 2. The CDR3 runs 15 residues. The CDR3 sequence is CASSPGQGAYNEQFF. In nucleotides, the CDR3 is TGTGCCAGCTCACCGGGACAGGGTGCCTACAATGAGCAGTTCTTC.

The CDR3 region is CASSQEWDTNQPQHF. Written as DNA, the CDR3 is TGCGCCAGCAGCCAAGAATGGGACACAAATCAGCCCCAGCATTTT. The chain joins TRBV4-3 to TRBJ1-5; weak D call: TRBD1 (6 bases). The germline gives CDR1 LGHNA, CDR2 YSLEER. Trimming removed 0 bases at V and 4 bases at J, with 10 bases between. The CDR3 is made up of 15 amino acids.

This rearrangement joins TRBV27 to TRBJ2-1; D may be TRBD2 (5 bases). The germline gives CDR1 MNHEY, CDR2 SMNVEV (reference sequence). V lost 3 bases and J 10 bases, leaving 7 bases between the germline ends. The CDR3 runs 11 residues. This chain's CDR3 is CASSFGIEQFF. CDR3 nucleotides: TGTGCCAGCAGTTTCGGGATAGAGCAGTTCTTC.

V gene TRBV6-1 combines with J gene TRBJ1-3, with D possibly matching TRBD1 (6 bases). Per germline, CDR1 MNHNS and CDR2 SASEGT. The CDR3 is 15 amino acids. V dropped 4 bases and J dropped 4 bases, with 14 bases sitting between them. In nucleotides, the CDR3 is TGTGCCAGCAGTGGCGCCCCCGGACAGGGAAACACCATATATTTT. It translates to CASSGAPGQGNTIYF.

The gene calls are TRBV5-4 and TRBJ2-7; 11 bases match TRBD2. Germline loops: CDR1 SGHNT, CDR2 YYREEE (reference sequence). CDR3 length: 16 amino acids. The ends lost 4 bases at V and 3 bases at J; junction bases unmatched: 9. CDR3 sequence: CASSGGLAGPFYEQYF. The CDR3 DNA reads TGTGCCAGCAGCGGTGGACTAGCGGGTCCCTTCTACGAGCAGTACTTC.

This clone was observed a few times. This chain connects TRBV11-2 to TRBJ2-5; D unclear. V was cut by 2 bases and J by 5 bases, with 9 bases left in between. The CDR3 is 13 amino acids. Germline assignment: CDR1 SGHAT and CDR2 FQNNGV. The CDR3 is CASSLSTEETQYF. CDR3 nucleotide sequence: TGTGCCAGCAGCTTAAGTACCGAGGAGACCCAGTACTTC.

The chain recombines TRBV7-2 with TRBJ2-7; perhaps TRBD1 as D (6 bases). The germline V gene has CDR1 SGHTA and CDR2 FQGNSA. The V end was cut by 5 bases, the J end by 2 bases, with 16 bases between. This CDR3 comprises 15 residues. The chain's CDR3 is CASSQGRTRTYEQYF. The CDR3 nucleotides are TGTGCCAGCAGCCAGGGGCGGACAAGGACCTACGAGCAGTACTTC.

The chain couples TRBV19 to TRBJ2-1; TRBD1 aligns across 10 bases. CDR1 is LNHDA and CDR2 is SQIVND in the germline V gene (reference sequence). V lost 8 bases to trimming and J lost 2 bases; unmatched junction nucleotides: 12. The CDR3 sequence is 17 residues long. Written as DNA, the CDR3 is TGTGCCAGTTTAAGACACGCCGGGACAGGGGCCTACAATGAGCAGTTCTTC. Amino acids: CASLRHAGTGAYNEQFF. The full variable domain, rest sourced from reference TRBV19 and TRBJ2-1, is DGGITQSPKYLFRKEGQNVTLSCEQNLNHDAMYWYRQDPGQGLRLIYYSQIVNDFQKGDIAEGYSVSREKKESFPLTVTSAQKNPTAFYLCASLRHAGTGAYNEQFFGPGTRLTVL.

This clone was picked up one time. This chain links TRBV19 with TRBJ1-1; possibly TRBD1 for D (6 bases). Germline assignment: CDR1 LNHDA and CDR2 SQIVND (reference sequence). V gave up 5 bases and J gave up 1 base, with 11 bases separating them. The CDR3 loop spans 14 amino acids. The CDR3 DNA sequence: TGTGCCAGTAGTGCCTACAGGGCGAACACTGAAGCTTTCTTT. It is translated as CASSAYRANTEAFF.

A few counts support this clone. This chain uses TRBV7-6 with TRBJ1-6, with 9 bases lining up with TRBD1. Unmatched junction bases numbered 12, after V lost 5 bases and J lost 16 bases. Per germline, CDR1 SGHVS and CDR2 FNYEAQ. The CDR3 is 14 residues long. This CDR3 reads CASSPRSTGTGLHF. Written as DNA, the CDR3 is TGTGCCAGCAGCCCCAGATCGACCGGGACAGGGCTCCACTTT.

The rearrangement joins TRBV6-1 to TRBJ1-1; no firm D call. The CDR3 extends over 14 amino acids. V lost 0 bases and J 1 base, leaving 6 bases between the germline ends. Germline V gene sequence: CDR1 MNHNS, CDR2 SASEGT. The CDR3 loop reads CASSEARRNTEAFF. The CDR3 DNA follows: TGTGCCAGCAGTGAAGCGCGAAGGAACACTGAAGCTTTCTTT.